These 5 T cell receptor beta chains originate from one sample sequenced in a study of CD8+ T cells in alopecia areata. This sample's treatment: oral pan-JAK inhibitor, 5-10 mg twice daily. Isolated RNA was reverse transcribed into cDNA used as the sequencing template. TCRdb keeps only in-frame clones here, not all; method: immunoSEQ multiplex PCR. This table has 150,000 to 200,000 clones, around three fifths appearing once. This specimen consisted of CD4+ T cells sorted from blood, obtained at week 24, from a patient treated with tofacitinib. All receptors come from a human donor with alopecia areata.

This clone was recorded only once. The chain is built from TRBV6-1 and TRBJ2-5, with 8 bases matching TRBD2. Germline loops: CDR1 MNHNS, CDR2 SASEGT. The CDR3 totals 15 residues. V shed 6 bases, J shed 0 bases, and the junction held 6 bases outside the gene matches. The CDR3 here is CASSLSGGYQETQYF. CDR3 nucleotides: TGTGCCAGCAGCCTCAGCGGGGGATACCAAGAGACCCAGTACTTC.

The chain uses TRBV30 and TRBJ2-5, with D uncertain. There are 12 residues in the CDR3. CDR1 GTSNPN and CDR2 SVGIG come from the germline V gene (reference sequence). V shed 2 bases and J shed 5 bases, with 9 bases lying between them. The CDR3 sequence: CAWSLGSETQYF. CDR3 sequence (DNA): TGTGCCTGGAGTTTGGGCAGCGAGACCCAGTACTTC.

This clone was seen more than once but under ten times. This chain uses TRBV30 with TRBJ1-2, with 8 bases identical to TRBD1. The CDR3 covers 12 residues. Germline loops: CDR1 GTSNPN, CDR2 SVGIG (reference sequence). V was clipped by 7 bases and J by 8 bases; unmatched bases: 9. The CDR3 DNA reads TGTGCCTTGAACTCGGACAGGGAGGGCTACACCTTC. This encodes CALNSDREGYTF.

The chain carries TRBV30 and TRBJ1-1, with D tentatively TRBD1 (6 bases). This CDR3 contains 11 residues. Germline V lookup: CDR1 GTSNPN, CDR2 SVGIG (reference sequence). Trimming pared 3 bases from V and 11 bases from J, leaving 13 bases between. The CDR3 reads CAWRQGVGAFF. CDR3 DNA: TGTGCCTGGAGACAGGGCGTGGGGGCTTTCTTT.

The chain couples TRBV2 to TRBJ1-5; D is ambiguous. The CDR3 has 12 residues. Trimming took 6 bases from V and 11 from J, leaving 14 bases between them. In germline, CDR1 is SNHLY, CDR2 FYNNEI. The CDR3 nucleotides are TGTGCCAGCAGACCCGAAAAAGCGGCCCAGCATTTT. Its translation is CASRPEKAAQHF.